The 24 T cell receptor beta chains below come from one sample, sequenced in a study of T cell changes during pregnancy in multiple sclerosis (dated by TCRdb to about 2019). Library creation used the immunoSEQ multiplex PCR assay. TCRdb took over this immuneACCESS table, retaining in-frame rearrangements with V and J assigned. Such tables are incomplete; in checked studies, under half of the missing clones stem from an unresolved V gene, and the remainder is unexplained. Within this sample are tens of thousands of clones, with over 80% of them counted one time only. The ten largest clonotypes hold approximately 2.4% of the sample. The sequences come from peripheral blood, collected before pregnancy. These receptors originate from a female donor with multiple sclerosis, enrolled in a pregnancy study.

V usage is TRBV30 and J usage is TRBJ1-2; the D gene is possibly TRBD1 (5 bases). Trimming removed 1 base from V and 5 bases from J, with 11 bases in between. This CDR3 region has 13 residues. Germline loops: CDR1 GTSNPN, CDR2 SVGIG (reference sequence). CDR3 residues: CAWSAGDGYGYTF. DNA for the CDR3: TGTGCCTGGAGTGCGGGGGATGGGTATGGCTACACCTTC. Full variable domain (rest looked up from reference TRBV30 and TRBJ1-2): SQTIHQWPATLVQPVGSPLSLECTVEGTSNPNLYWYRQAAGRGLQLLFYSVGIGQISSEVPQNLSASRPQDRQFILSSKKLLLSDSGFYLCAWSAGDGYGYTFGSGTRLTVV.

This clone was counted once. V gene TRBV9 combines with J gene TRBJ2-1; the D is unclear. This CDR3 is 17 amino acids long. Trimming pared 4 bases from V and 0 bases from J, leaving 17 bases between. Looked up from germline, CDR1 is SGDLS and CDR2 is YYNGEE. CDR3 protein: CASSPYDEVSSYNEQFF. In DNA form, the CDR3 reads TGTGCCAGCAGCCCTTACGACGAGGTTAGCTCCTACAATGAGCAGTTCTTC. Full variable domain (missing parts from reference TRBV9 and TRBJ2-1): DSGVTQTPKHLITATGQRVTLRCSPRSGDLSVYWYQQSLDQGLQFLIQYYNGEERAKGNILERFSAQQFPDLHSELNLSSLELGDSALYFCASSPYDEVSSYNEQFFGPGTRLTVL.

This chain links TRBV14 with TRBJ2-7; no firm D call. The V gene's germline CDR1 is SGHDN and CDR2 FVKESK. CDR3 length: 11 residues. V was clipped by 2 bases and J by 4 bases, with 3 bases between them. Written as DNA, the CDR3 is TGTGCCAGCAGCCAACAGTACGAGCAGTACTTC. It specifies CASSQQYEQYF.

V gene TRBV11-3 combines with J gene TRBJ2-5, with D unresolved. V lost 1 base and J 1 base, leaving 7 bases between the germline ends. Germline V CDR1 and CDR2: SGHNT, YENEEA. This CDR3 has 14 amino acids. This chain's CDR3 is CASSLGSVQETQYF. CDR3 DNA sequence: TGTGCCAGCAGCTTAGGGAGTGTCCAAGAGACCCAGTACTTC.

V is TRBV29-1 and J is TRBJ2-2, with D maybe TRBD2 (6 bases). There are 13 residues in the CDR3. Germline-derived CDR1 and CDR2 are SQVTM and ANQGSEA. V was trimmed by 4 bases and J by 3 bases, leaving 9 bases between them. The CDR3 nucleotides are TGCAGCGTTGTGGACTACCACACCGGGGAGCTGTTTTTT. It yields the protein CSVVDYHTGELFF.

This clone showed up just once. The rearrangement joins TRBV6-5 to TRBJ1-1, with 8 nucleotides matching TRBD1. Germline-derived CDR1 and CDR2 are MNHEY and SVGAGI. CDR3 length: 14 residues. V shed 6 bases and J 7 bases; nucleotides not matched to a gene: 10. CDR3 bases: TGTGCCAGCAGACTCAGGGGGCACGGAGGTGAAGCTTTCTTT. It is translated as CASRLRGHGGEAFF.

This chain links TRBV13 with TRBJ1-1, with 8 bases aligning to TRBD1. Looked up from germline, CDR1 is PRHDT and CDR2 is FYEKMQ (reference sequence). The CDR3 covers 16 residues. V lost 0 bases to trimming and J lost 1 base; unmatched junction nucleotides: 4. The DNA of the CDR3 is TGTGCCAGCAGCTTAGGAACAGGGGGAGGGAACACTGAAGCTTTCTTT. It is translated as CASSLGTGGGNTEAFF.

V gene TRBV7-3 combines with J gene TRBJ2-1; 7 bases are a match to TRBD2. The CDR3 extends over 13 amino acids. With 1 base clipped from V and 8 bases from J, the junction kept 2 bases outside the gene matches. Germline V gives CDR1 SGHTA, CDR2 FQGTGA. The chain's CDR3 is CASSLIGRDEQFF. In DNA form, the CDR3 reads TGTGCCAGCAGCTTAATAGGGAGGGATGAGCAGTTCTTC.

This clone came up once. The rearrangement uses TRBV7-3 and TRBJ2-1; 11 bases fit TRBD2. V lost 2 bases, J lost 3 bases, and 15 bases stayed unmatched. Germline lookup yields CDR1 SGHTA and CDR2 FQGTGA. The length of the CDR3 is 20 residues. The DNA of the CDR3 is TGTGCCAGCAGCTTACTTACTCTAGCGGGAGGCCCCGGGGACTACAATGAGCAGTTCTTC. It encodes CASSLLTLAGGPGDYNEQFF.

This CDR3 is CASKLEGLAVNNEQFF. The DNA of the CDR3 is TGTGCCAGCAAGCTGGAGGGACTAGCGGTCAACAATGAGCAGTTCTTC. The chain uses TRBV7-8 and TRBJ2-1; TRBD2 matches at 11 bases. The CDR3 runs to 16 residues. Germline values: CDR1 SGHVS, CDR2 FQNEAQ. The J segment lost 5 bases and the V segment lost 7 bases, leaving 10 bases of the junction unmatched.

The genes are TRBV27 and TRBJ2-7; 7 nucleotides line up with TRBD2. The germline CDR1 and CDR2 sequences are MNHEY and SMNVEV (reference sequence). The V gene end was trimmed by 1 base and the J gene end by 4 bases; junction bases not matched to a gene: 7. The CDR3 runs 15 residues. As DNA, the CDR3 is TGTGCCAGCAGTTTATTTGGGGGGGGACCGTACGAGCAGTACTTC. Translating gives CASSLFGGGPYEQYF.

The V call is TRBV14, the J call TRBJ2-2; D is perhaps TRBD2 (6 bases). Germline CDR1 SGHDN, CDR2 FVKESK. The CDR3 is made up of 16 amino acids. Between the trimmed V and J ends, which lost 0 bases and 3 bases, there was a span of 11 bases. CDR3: CASSQDTGGDTGELFF. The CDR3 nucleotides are TGTGCCAGCAGCCAAGATACAGGAGGGGACACCGGGGAGCTGTTTTTT.

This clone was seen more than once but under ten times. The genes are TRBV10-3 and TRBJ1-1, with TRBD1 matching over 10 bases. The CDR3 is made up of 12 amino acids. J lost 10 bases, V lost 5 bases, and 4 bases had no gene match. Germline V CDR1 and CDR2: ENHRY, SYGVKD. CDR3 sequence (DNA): TGTGCCATCAGTCGACAGGGGGCGGTAGCTTTCTTT. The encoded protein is CAISRQGAVAFF.

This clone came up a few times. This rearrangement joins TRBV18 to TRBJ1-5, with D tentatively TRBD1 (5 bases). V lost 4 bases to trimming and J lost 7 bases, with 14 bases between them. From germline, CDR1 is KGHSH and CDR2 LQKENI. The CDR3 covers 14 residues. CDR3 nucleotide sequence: TGTGCCAGCTCACGGGGCGGGGGTACACAGCCCCAGCATTTT. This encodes CASSRGGGTQPQHF.

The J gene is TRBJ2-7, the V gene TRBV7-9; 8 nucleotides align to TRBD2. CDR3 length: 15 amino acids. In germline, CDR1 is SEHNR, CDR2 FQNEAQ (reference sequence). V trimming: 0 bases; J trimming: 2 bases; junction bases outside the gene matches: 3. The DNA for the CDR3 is TGTGCCAGCAGCTTAGCAAGCGGGGGCACCTACGAGCAGTACTTC. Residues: CASSLASGGTYEQYF.

The CDR3 is CASSTHRGGGELFF. For the CDR3, the DNA is TGTGCCAGTAGTACACACAGGGGAGGCGGGGAGCTGTTTTTT. The V and J genes are TRBV19 and TRBJ2-2; tentative D call: TRBD1 (7 bases). V was pared by 4 bases and J by 7 bases, with 13 bases between. Germline CDR1 is LNHDA and CDR2 is SQIVND (reference sequence). The CDR3 runs 14 residues.

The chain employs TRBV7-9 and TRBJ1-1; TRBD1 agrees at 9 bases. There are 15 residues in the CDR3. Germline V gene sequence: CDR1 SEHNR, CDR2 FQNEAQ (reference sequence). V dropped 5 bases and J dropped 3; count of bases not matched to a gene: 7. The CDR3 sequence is CASSTGTGRDTEAFF. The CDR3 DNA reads TGTGCCAGCAGCACCGGGACAGGGCGCGACACTGAAGCTTTCTTT.

The chain's CDR3 is CASSSTDWPYEQYF. CDR3 DNA: TGTGCCAGCAGCTCGACGGACTGGCCCTACGAGCAGTACTTC. The V call is TRBV5-4, the J call TRBJ2-7; possible D gene TRBD2, 5 bases. CDR1 is SGHNT, CDR2 YYREEE, per germline (reference sequence). Trimming took off 3 bases at V and 2 bases at J, with 12 bases between the two ends. This CDR3 is built from 14 residues.

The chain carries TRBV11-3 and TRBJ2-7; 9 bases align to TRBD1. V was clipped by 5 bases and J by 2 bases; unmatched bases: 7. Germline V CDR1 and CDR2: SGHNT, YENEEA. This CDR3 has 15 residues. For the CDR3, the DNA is TGTGCCAGCAGCCCCCGGGGACAGGGAGCCTACGAGCAGTACTTC. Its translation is CASSPRGQGAYEQYF.

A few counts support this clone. CDR3 sequence: CASSLVGAGALRSYNEQFF. The CDR3 nucleotides are TGCGCCAGCAGCTTGGTAGGAGCGGGAGCGCTGAGGTCCTACAATGAGCAGTTCTTC. The genes are TRBV5-1 and TRBJ2-1, with 8 positions matching TRBD2. CDR1 SGHRS and CDR2 YFSETQ come from the germline V gene. The CDR3 has 19 residues. The trim removed 0 bases at V and 1 base at J, leaving 12 bases unmatched.

The CDR3 bases are TGTGCCAGCTCACCAGGACTAGAAGAGACCCAGTACTTC. It codes for CASSPGLEETQYF. The chain is built from TRBV18 and TRBJ2-5; the match to TRBD2 covers 7 bases. The CDR3 runs to 13 residues. The germline CDR1 and CDR2 sequences are KGHSH and LQKENI. V gave up 2 bases and J gave up 3 bases; unmatched junction bases: 0.

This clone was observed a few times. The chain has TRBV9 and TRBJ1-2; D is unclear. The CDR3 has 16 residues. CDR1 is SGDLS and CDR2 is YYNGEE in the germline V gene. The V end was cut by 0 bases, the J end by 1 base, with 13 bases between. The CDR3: CASSVGGAASNYGYTF. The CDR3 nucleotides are TGTGCCAGCAGCGTAGGGGGAGCGGCGAGTAACTATGGCTACACCTTC.

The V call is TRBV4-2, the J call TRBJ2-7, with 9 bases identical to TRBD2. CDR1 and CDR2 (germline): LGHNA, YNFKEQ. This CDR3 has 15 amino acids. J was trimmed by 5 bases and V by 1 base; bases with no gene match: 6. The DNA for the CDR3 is TGTGCCAGCAGCCAAGTAGGGCGGGAGGGGAACGAGCAGTACTTC. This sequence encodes CASSQVGREGNEQYF.

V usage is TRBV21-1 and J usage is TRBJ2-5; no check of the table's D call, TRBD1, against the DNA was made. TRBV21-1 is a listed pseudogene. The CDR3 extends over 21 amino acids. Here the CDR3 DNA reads TGTGCCAGCAGCGCGCCCGGCAGGGGGCAGTTCAAGAGTTGTAAAAGTCGGACCCAGTACTTC. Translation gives CASSAPGRGQFKSCKSRTQYF.